Below are 17 T cell receptor beta chains sequenced from a single sample in a study of CD8+CD57+ T cells in acquired aplastic anemia. Profiles of TCR beta VDJ and CDR3 were generated from a genomic DNA template. TCRdb redid the calling of the reads with MiXCR, one entry per CDR3 protein. The sample carries 150,000 to 200,000 distinct CDR3 sequences, 55% to 70% recorded once. What was sequenced was sorted CD4+, CD8+, or CD8+CD57+ T cells (not recorded which) from PBMCs. The receptors were sampled from a human donor in good health.

On this clonotype itself: A much larger clonotype is one base distant, so this may be a read error. The chain carries TRBV7-9 and TRBJ1-4; 9 bases fit TRBD1. With V trimmed by 5 bases and J by 3 bases, 1 base remained unmatched. Looked up from germline, CDR1 is SEHNR and CDR2 is FQNEAQ (reference sequence). This CDR3 is built from 14 residues. Here the CDR3 DNA reads TGTGCCAGCAGCCGGGACAGGGCTAATGAAAAACTGTTTTTT. It is translated as CASSRDRANEKLFF.

The V gene is TRBV24-1, the J gene TRBJ2-6; D is unclear. V dropped 3 bases and J dropped 2 bases, with 7 bases sitting between them. CDR1 and CDR2 (germline): KGHDR, SFDVKD. The CDR3 length is 15 residues. The CDR3 nucleotides are TGTGCCACCAGTGATATGACGGCTGGGGCCAACGTCCTGACTTTC. Protein: CATSDMTAGANVLTF.

The chain has TRBV5-1 and TRBJ2-1; tentative D call: TRBD2 (6 bases). V was trimmed by 7 bases and J by 0 bases, leaving 17 bases between them. The CDR3 is 16 residues long. Germline values: CDR1 SGHRS, CDR2 YFSETQ. The CDR3 spells CASGLRTLLSYNEQFF. The CDR3, as DNA: TGCGCCAGCGGACTACGGACTCTTCTCTCCTACAATGAGCAGTTCTTC.

This clonotype was recorded a few times. The rearrangement joins TRBV15 to TRBJ2-1, with a weak D call TRBD2 (7 bases). The CDR3 totals 15 residues. V lost 2 bases to trimming and J lost 7 bases, with 15 bases between them. Germline values: CDR1 LNHNV, CDR2 YYDKDF (reference sequence). CDR3 region: CATSRTPGGLNEQFF. The DNA for the CDR3 is TGTGCCACCAGCAGAACCCCCGGGGGGCTTAATGAGCAGTTCTTC.

The chain links TRBV20-1 to TRBJ1-5, with TRBD1 matching 8 bases. Germline assignment: CDR1 DFQATT and CDR2 SNEGSKA (reference sequence). The CDR3 has 15 residues. Trimming removed 3 bases from V and 3 bases from J; junction bases left unmatched: 7. CDR3 in amino acids: CSARKRTGFNQPQHF. The CDR3 coding sequence is TGCAGTGCTAGGAAACGGACAGGGTTCAATCAGCCCCAGCATTTT.

On this clonotype: At one of its ends the junction is not consistent with the germline gene, which may arise from a read error. The chain has TRBV10-3 and TRBJ2-7, with TRBD1 matching over 7 bases. CDR3 length: 15 residues. Germline V gene lookup returns CDR1 ENHRY and CDR2 SYGVKD. This CDR3 is CASSGSQGLAYEQYF. The CDR3 DNA is TGTGCCAGCAGTGGATCACAGGGGCTGGCTTACGAGCAGTACTTC.

This clonotype turned up a few times. The chain combines TRBV20-1 with TRBJ1-5; maybe TRBD1 (5 bases). The CDR3 spans 12 residues. Germline V gene lookup returns CDR1 DFQATT and CDR2 SNEGSKA (reference sequence). V shed 3 bases and J shed 2 bases, with 5 bases lying between them. The CDR3 region has the DNA TGCAGTGCTAGCAGGGGCAATCAGCCCCAGCATTTT. Encoded protein: CSASRGNQPQHF.

The chain is built from TRBV6-1 and TRBJ1-1; tentatively, D is TRBD1 (6 bases). CDR1 and CDR2 (germline): MNHNS, SASEGT. The CDR3 consists of 15 residues. Trimming pared 10 bases from V and 5 bases from J, leaving 23 bases between. Here the CDR3 reads CATKQGRSWETEAFF. The CDR3 bases are TGTGCCACCAAACAGGGCAGGAGTTGGGAAACTGAAGCTTTCTTT.

This clonotype was counted only a few times. This chain uses TRBV7-2 with TRBJ2-7; D unresolved. The V end lost 4 bases, the J end lost 6 bases, and 10 bases lay between the germline ends. The V gene's germline CDR1 is SGHTA and CDR2 FQGNSA. The CDR3 extends over 12 amino acids. Written as DNA, the CDR3 is TGTGCCAGCAGCTCGAGTATTCGCGAGCAGTACTTC. Translation: CASSSSIREQYF.

The CDR3 coding sequence is TGTGCCACCAGTGAGGCGGGAGCTCTCACAGATACGCAGTATTTT. As protein: CATSEAGALTDTQYF. This chain connects TRBV24-1 to TRBJ2-3; 7 bases agree with TRBD2. J lost 2 bases, V lost 4 bases, and 5 bases had no gene match. In germline, CDR1 is KGHDR, CDR2 SFDVKD. The CDR3 is 15 residues long.

This clonotype appeared many times. The chain carries TRBV29-1 and TRBJ2-3, with TRBD1 matching over 11 bases. Germline trimming cut 7 bases from V and 3 bases from J; bases unmatched to any gene: 12. In germline, CDR1 is SQVTM, CDR2 ANQGSEA. CDR3 length: 16 amino acids. This CDR3 reads CSGKPGQGVRTDTQYF. CDR3 DNA: TGCAGCGGGAAGCCGGGACAGGGGGTGCGGACAGATACGCAGTATTTT.

This sequence joins TRBV7-3 and TRBJ2-5, with D tentatively TRBD1 (6 bases). In germline, CDR1 is SGHTA, CDR2 FQGTGA. The V and J ends lost 6 bases and 10 bases respectively, with 18 bases between them. The CDR3 sequence is 13 residues long. DNA for the CDR3: TGTGCCAGCAGTGGGGGCAGGAACAAGGTCCAGTACTTC. Translation gives CASSGGRNKVQYF.

V usage is TRBV19 and J usage is TRBJ1-6; no firm D call. V shed 2 bases and J shed 7 bases, with 9 bases lying between them. The CDR3 sequence is 14 residues long. Germline V gives CDR1 LNHDA, CDR2 SQIVND (reference sequence). CDR3 protein: CASSIRTENSPLHF. The CDR3 DNA sequence: TGTGCCAGTAGTATAAGGACGGAGAATTCACCCCTCCACTTT.

This clonotype has only one observation. This sequence joins TRBV20-1 and TRBJ2-6; D is unresolved. Germline V gives CDR1 DFQATT, CDR2 SNEGSKA (reference sequence). This CDR3 is 13 amino acids long. V lost 4 bases and J 4 bases, leaving 8 bases between the germline ends. The CDR3 region has the DNA TGCAGTGCTACCACCCCCGGGGCCAACGTCCTGACTTTC. This translates into CSATTPGANVLTF.

The chain has TRBV15 and TRBJ1-1, with no clear D. CDR1 and CDR2 (germline): LNHNV, YYDKDF (reference sequence). Deletions cut 7 bases from V and 1 base from J, with 4 bases between. This CDR3 has 11 amino acids. The CDR3 region has the DNA TGTGCCACCACTCAGAACACTGAAGCTTTCTTT. This codes for CATTQNTEAFF. Based on the CDR3 plus reference TRBV15 and TRBJ1-1, the full variable domain is DAMVIQNPRYQVTQFGKPVTLSCSQTLNHNVMYWYQQKSSQAPKLLFHYYDKDFNNEADTPDNFQSRRPNTSFCFLDIRSPGLGDTAMYLCATTQNTEAFFGQGTRLTVV.

The chain couples TRBV7-6 to TRBJ1-1; TRBD1 matches at 8 bases. This CDR3 spans 13 amino acids. CDR1 is SGHVS and CDR2 is FNYEAQ in the germline V gene. Trimming removed 3 bases from V and 8 bases from J; junction bases left unmatched: 5. CDR3 sequence (DNA): TGTGCCAGCAGCTTTGGACAGGGACCCGAAGCTTTCTTT. This codes for CASSFGQGPEAFF.

The chain has TRBV7-2 and TRBJ2-3; D possibly corresponds to TRBD2 (7 bases). This CDR3 is built from 15 residues. Between the trimmed V and J ends, which lost 6 bases and 5 bases, there was a span of 18 bases. From germline, CDR1 is SGHTA and CDR2 FQGNSA. The CDR3 is CASSDTRGGQDTQYF. The CDR3 DNA is TGTGCCAGCAGTGACACAAGGGGGGGCCAAGATACGCAGTATTTT.